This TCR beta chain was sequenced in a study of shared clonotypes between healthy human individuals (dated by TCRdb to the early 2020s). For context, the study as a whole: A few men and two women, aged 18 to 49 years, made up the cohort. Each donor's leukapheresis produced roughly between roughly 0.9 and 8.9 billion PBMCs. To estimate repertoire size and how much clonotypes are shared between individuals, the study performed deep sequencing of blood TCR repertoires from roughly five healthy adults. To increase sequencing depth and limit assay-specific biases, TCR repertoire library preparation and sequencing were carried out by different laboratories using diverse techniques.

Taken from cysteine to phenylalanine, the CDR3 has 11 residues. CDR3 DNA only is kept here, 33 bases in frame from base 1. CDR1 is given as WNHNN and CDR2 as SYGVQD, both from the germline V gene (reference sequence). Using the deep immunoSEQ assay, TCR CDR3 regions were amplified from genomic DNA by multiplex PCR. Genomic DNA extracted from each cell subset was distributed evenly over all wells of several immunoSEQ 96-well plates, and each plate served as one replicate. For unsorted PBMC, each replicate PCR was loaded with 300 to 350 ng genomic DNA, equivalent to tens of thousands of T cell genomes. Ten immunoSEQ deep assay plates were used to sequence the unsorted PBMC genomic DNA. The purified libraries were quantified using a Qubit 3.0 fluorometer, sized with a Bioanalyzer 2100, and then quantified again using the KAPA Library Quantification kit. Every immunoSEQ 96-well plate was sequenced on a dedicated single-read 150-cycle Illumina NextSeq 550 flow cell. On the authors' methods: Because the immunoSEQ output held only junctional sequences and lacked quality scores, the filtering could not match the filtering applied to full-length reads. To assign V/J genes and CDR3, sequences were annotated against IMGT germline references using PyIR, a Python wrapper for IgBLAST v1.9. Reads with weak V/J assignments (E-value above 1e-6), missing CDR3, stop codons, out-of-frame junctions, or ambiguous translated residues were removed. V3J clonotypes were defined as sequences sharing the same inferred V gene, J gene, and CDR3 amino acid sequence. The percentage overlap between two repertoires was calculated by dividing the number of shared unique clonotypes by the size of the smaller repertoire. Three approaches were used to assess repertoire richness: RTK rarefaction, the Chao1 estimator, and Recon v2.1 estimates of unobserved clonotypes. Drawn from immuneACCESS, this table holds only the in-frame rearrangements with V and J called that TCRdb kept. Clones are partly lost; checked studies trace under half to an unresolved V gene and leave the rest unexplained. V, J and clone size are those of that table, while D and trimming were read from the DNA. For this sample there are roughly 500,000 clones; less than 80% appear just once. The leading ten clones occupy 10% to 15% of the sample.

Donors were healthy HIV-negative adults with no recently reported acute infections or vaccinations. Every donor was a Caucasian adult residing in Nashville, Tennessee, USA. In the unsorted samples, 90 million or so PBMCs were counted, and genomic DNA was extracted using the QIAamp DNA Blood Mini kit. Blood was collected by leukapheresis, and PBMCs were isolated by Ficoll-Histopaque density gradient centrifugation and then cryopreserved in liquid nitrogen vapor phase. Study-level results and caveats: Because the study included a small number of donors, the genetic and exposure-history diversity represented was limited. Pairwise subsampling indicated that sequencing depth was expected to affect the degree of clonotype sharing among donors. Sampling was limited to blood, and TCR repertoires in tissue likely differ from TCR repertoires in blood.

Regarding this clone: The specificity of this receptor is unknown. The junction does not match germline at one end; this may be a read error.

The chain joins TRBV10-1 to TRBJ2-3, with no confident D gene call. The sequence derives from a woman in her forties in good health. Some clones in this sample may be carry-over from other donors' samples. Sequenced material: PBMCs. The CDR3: CASSGSDTQCF. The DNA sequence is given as TGCGCCAGCAGTGGCTCAGATACGCAGTGTTTT.